The 15 T cell receptor beta chains below were found in one sample sequenced in a study of shared clonotypes between healthy human individuals. The protocol was immunoSEQ multiplex PCR, while the TCRdb copy is restricted to in-frame clones and leaves out a portion. The sample holds 2 million to 2.5 million clones, 80% to 95% seen once. Sequencing was performed on naive CD4+ T cells from PBMCs. Indicated subset: CD45RA+ positively selected. The receptors derive from a man aged 18 to 30 in good health. Some clones in this sample may be carry-over from other donors' samples.

This rearrangement joins TRBV30 to TRBJ2-2, with no clear D. V gave up 3 bases and J gave up 6 bases, with 8 bases separating them. The CDR3 has 12 amino acids. Germline V gene lookup returns CDR1 GTSNPN and CDR2 SVGIG (reference sequence). The CDR3: CAWSLESGELFF. CDR3 in DNA: TGTGCCTGGAGCCTAGAATCCGGGGAGCTGTTTTTT.

The chain carries TRBV28 and TRBJ2-7; tentatively, D is TRBD1 (6 bases). V shed 5 bases and J shed 2 bases, with 16 bases lying between them. Germline CDR1 reads MDHEN; CDR2 reads SYDVKM. CDR3 size: 15 residues. This chain's CDR3 is CASSLQYRDAYEQYF. CDR3 nucleotide sequence: TGTGCCAGCAGTCTACAATACAGGGACGCCTACGAGCAGTACTTC.

J is TRBJ2-7 and V is TRBV5-1; 11 positions match TRBD1. The CDR3 is made up of 13 amino acids. Germline lookup yields CDR1 SGHRS and CDR2 YFSETQ. V shed 4 bases and J 6 bases; nucleotides not matched to a gene: 3. The CDR3 DNA sequence: TGCGCCAGCAGCGGACAGGGGGCTGCCGAGCAGTACTTC. Its translation: CASSGQGAAEQYF.

On this clone: Other nucleotide sequences in the sample specify the same CDR3. The J gene is TRBJ2-7, the V gene TRBV2, with TRBD1 matching over 8 bases. J lost 4 bases, V lost 6 bases, and 2 bases had no gene match. This CDR3 has 12 residues. Germline assignment: CDR1 SNHLY and CDR2 FYNNEI. DNA of the CDR3: TGTGCCAGCAGGCAGGGGGCATACGAGCAGTACTTC. Residues: CASRQGAYEQYF.

The CDR3 DNA is TGTGCCAGCAGTGAAGCGTCGATAGCGGGAGTCTACGAGCAGTACTTC. This translates into CASSEASIAGVYEQYF. The rearrangement uses TRBV6-1 and TRBJ2-7; 9 nucleotides agree with TRBD2. Per germline, CDR1 MNHNS and CDR2 SASEGT. V was clipped by 0 bases and J by 3 bases; unmatched bases: 6. The CDR3 is 16 amino acids.

Comments on this clone: At the DNA level, this CDR3 is encoded by other sequences in the same sample as well. The gene calls are TRBV11-3 and TRBJ2-1, with a weak D call TRBD2 (5 bases). Deletions cut 4 bases from V and 4 bases from J, with 5 bases between. Per the germline V gene, CDR1 is SGHNT and CDR2 is YENEEA. The CDR3 extends over 12 amino acids. The CDR3 region is CASSSGYNEQFF. CDR3 in DNA: TGTGCCAGCAGCTCGGGGTACAATGAGCAGTTCTTC.

This clone has only one observation. J is TRBJ2-3 and V is TRBV5-1; no clear D gene. V was pared by 0 bases and J by 2 bases, with 10 bases between. CDR3 length: 15 amino acids. Germline CDR1 and CDR2: SGHRS and YFSETQ. Here the CDR3 reads CASSLVASTTDTQYF. In DNA, the CDR3 is TGCGCCAGCAGCTTGGTCGCCTCGACCACAGATACGCAGTATTTT.

The genes are TRBV28 and TRBJ2-7; D may correspond to TRBD1 or TRBD2 (7 bases each). The CDR3 has 15 amino acids. Germline V gene lookup returns CDR1 MDHEN and CDR2 SYDVKM. V was cut by 6 bases and J by 1 base, with 16 bases left in between. DNA for the CDR3: TGTGCCAGCAGCGAAGGGCAGGGGGGGTCCTACGAGCAGTACTTC. Encoded protein: CASSEGQGGSYEQYF.

This clone was seen a handful of times. The chain employs TRBV2 and TRBJ1-1; D is ambiguous. The V gene's germline CDR1 is SNHLY and CDR2 FYNNEI. CDR3 length: 14 residues. Trimming took off 1 base at V and 5 bases at J, with 11 bases between the two ends. In DNA, the CDR3 is TGTGCCAGCAGTGAAGTTCCGGGGTCGACTGAAGCTTTCTTT. Its translation: CASSEVPGSTEAFF.

Comment on this clone: Distinct nucleotide sequences in the sample also encode this CDR3. The chain links TRBV28 to TRBJ2-3; D gene unclear. V was cut by 7 bases and J by 2 bases, with 10 bases left in between. The CDR3 contains 13 residues. Germline V lookup: CDR1 MDHEN, CDR2 SYDVKM. The CDR3 bases are TGTGCCAGCACTGACTTATTCACAGATACGCAGTATTTT. Its protein product is CASTDLFTDTQYF.

This clone appeared a single time. The chain employs TRBV6-5 and TRBJ2-7; TRBD1 aligns across 8 bases. The J segment lost 0 bases and the V segment lost 5 bases, leaving 6 bases of the junction unmatched. The length of the CDR3 is 15 residues. Germline CDR1 and CDR2: MNHEY and SVGAGI. CDR3 loop: CASSPLTGVSYEQYF. In nucleotides, the CDR3 is TGTGCCAGCAGTCCCCTGACAGGGGTCTCCTACGAGCAGTACTTC.

J is TRBJ2-5 and V is TRBV5-4; 10 nucleotides agree with TRBD2. CDR1 and CDR2 (germline): SGHNT, YYREEE (reference sequence). The CDR3 has 15 amino acids. After removal of 2 bases from V and 5 bases from J, the junction contained 6 bases not matched to a gene. The CDR3 protein is CASSLSGRAGETQYF. Here the CDR3 DNA reads TGTGCCAGCAGCTTAAGCGGGAGGGCCGGTGAGACCCAGTACTTC.

The chain joins TRBV6-5 to TRBJ2-7; D is perhaps TRBD1 (6 bases). The CDR3 extends over 15 amino acids. The germline V gene encodes CDR1 MNHEY and CDR2 SVGAGI. V lost 7 bases and J lost 4, with 20 bases in between. Here the CDR3 reads CASTRQAHGGYEQYF. The CDR3 region has the DNA TGTGCCAGCACTAGACAGGCCCACGGCGGATACGAGCAGTACTTC.

The chain recombines TRBV11-3 with TRBJ2-3; D possibly corresponds to TRBD2 (6 bases). V was pared by 5 bases and J by 3 bases, with 9 bases between. This CDR3 region has 13 residues. The germline V gene encodes CDR1 SGHNT and CDR2 YENEEA. The CDR3 protein is CASSNAGTDTQYF. CDR3 nucleotides: TGTGCCAGCAGCAACGCGGGAACAGATACGCAGTATTTT.

The rearrangement links TRBV2 to TRBJ2-5, with D unclear. The germline V gene has CDR1 SNHLY and CDR2 FYNNEI. Trimming pared 7 bases from V and 3 bases from J, leaving 15 bases between. The CDR3 totals 14 residues. The CDR3 loop reads CASTGTTYEETQYF. The DNA for the CDR3 is TGTGCCAGCACCGGAACCACCTATGAAGAGACCCAGTACTTC.